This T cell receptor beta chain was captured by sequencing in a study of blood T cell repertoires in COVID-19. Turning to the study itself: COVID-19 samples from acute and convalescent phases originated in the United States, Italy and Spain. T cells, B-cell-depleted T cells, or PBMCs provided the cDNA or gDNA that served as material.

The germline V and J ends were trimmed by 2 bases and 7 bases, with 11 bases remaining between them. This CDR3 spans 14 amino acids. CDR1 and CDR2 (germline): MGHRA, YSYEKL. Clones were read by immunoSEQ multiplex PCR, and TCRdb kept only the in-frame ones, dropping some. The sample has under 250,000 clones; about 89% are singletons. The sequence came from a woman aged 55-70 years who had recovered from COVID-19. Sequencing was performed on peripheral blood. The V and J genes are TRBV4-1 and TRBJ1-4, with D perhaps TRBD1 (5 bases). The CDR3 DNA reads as TGCGCCAGCAGCCAAAGTTGGGGCAGTGAAAAACTGTTTTTT. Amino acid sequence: CASSQSWGSEKLFF.